The 13 T cell receptor beta chains below come from one sample, sequenced in a study of T cell responses to AZD1222 COVID-19 vaccine. TCRdb keeps only in-frame clones here, not all; method: immunoSEQ multiplex PCR. The sample contains 110,000 or so clones, about 82% of which appear only once. The material sequenced was peripheral blood, taken on day 0 of AZD1222 vaccination. The receptors were gathered from an adult in good health.

The rearrangement joins TRBV6-5 to TRBJ1-6; 8 bases align to TRBD1. Germline V CDR1 and CDR2: MNHEY, SVGAGI. V was clipped by 5 bases and J by 10 bases; unmatched bases: 7. The CDR3 contains 14 residues. This CDR3 reads CASSTQTGESPLHF. CDR3 sequence (DNA): TGTGCCAGCAGTACCCAGACAGGGGAATCACCCCTCCACTTT.

J is TRBJ1-5 and V is TRBV28; tentative D call: TRBD1 (6 bases). Germline CDR1 reads MDHEN; CDR2 reads SYDVKM. Deletions cut 7 bases from V and 4 bases from J, with 20 bases between. There are 16 residues in the CDR3. The CDR3 coding sequence is TGTGCCAGCAAACCCGGGGTCAGGGGCAGGAATCAGCCCCAGCATTTT. Its translation is CASKPGVRGRNQPQHF.

This clone came up a few times. The genes are TRBV28 and TRBJ1-1, with no clear D. Germline V gene data show CDR1 as MDHEN and CDR2 as SYDVKM. This CDR3 has 11 residues. V shed 6 bases and J shed 3 bases, with 5 bases lying between them. The CDR3 protein is CASSSYTEAFF. The CDR3 DNA is TGTGCCAGCAGCTCATACACTGAAGCTTTCTTT.

This chain connects TRBV5-1 to TRBJ2-1; the match to TRBD2 covers 7 bases. The CDR3 is made up of 15 amino acids. Trimming removed 0 bases from V and 4 bases from J; junction bases left unmatched: 4. Per germline, CDR1 SGHRS and CDR2 YFSETQ. This CDR3 is CASSLGGTTYNEQFF. In nucleotides, the CDR3 is TGCGCCAGCAGCTTGGGAGGGACTACTTACAATGAGCAGTTCTTC.

The chain recombines TRBV7-9 with TRBJ2-7; perhaps TRBD2 as D (5 bases). The germline CDR1 and CDR2 sequences are SEHNR and FQNEAQ (reference sequence). Trimming stripped 6 bases from V and 0 bases from J, with 15 bases between. This CDR3 is built from 15 residues. CDR3 sequence: CASSPLSGGSYEQYF. The CDR3 DNA is TGTGCCAGCAGTCCTCTAAGCGGAGGCTCCTACGAGCAGTACTTC.

This clone was recorded only once. This chain connects TRBV2 to TRBJ1-2; 7 bases are a match to TRBD1. Germline-derived CDR1 and CDR2 are SNHLY and FYNNEI. The V gene end was trimmed by 5 bases and the J gene end by 0 bases; junction bases not matched to a gene: 3. The CDR3 sequence is 14 residues long. CDR3 residues: CASSIQGTNYGYTF. The DNA of the CDR3 is TGTGCCAGCAGTATACAGGGGACTAACTATGGCTACACCTTC. Using reference TRBV2 and TRBJ1-2 for the parts outside the CDR3, the full variable domain is EPEVTQTPSHQVTQMGQEVILRCVPISNHLYFYWYRQILGQKVEFLVSFYNNEISEKSEIFDDQFSVERPDGSNFTLKIRSTKLEDSAMYFCASSIQGTNYGYTFGSGTRLTVV.

This clone was detected once. The chain links TRBV5-4 to TRBJ2-5, with D perhaps matching TRBD1 or TRBD2 (5 bases each). Trimming took off 5 bases at V and 6 bases at J, with 17 bases between the two ends. This CDR3 region has 14 residues. In germline, CDR1 is SGHNT, CDR2 YYREEE (reference sequence). CDR3 nucleotide sequence: TGTGCCAGCAGTCTGGAGTCCGGGGCAAAGACCCAGTACTTC. Translation gives CASSLESGAKTQYF.

Of note for this clone: This could be a read error, since a much larger clone is one nucleotide away. This rearrangement joins TRBV7-9 to TRBJ2-2; D is undetermined. Trimming shortened V by 6 bases and J by 5 bases, and 10 bases separated the two germline ends. This CDR3 has 13 residues. The V gene's germline CDR1 is SEHNR and CDR2 FQNEAQ (reference sequence). Here the CDR3 reads CASRKATTGELFF. CDR3 sequence (DNA): TGTGCCAGCAGGAAAGCAACGACCGGGGAGCTGTTTTTT. Using reference TRBV7-9 and TRBJ2-2 for the parts outside the CDR3, the full variable domain is DTGVSQNPRHKITKRGQNVTFRCDPISEHNRLYWYRQTLGQGPEFLTYFQNEAQLEKSRLLSDRFSAERPKGSFSTLEIQRTEQGDSAMYLCASRKATTGELFFGEGSRLTVL.

This chain connects TRBV11-3 to TRBJ1-1; D is perhaps TRBD1 (5 bases). Germline assignment: CDR1 SGHNT and CDR2 YENEEA. V was pared by 5 bases and J by 6 bases, with 16 bases between. The length of the CDR3 is 14 residues. CDR3 nucleotides: TGTGCCAGCAGCCGAGGGCAGGGTGCCCCTGAAGCTTTCTTT. Translating it yields CASSRGQGAPEAFF.

The V gene is TRBV5-1, the J gene TRBJ1-6; possibly TRBD1 for D (5 bases). Deletions cut 5 bases from V and 10 bases from J, with 13 bases between. Germline CDR1 is SGHRS and CDR2 is YFSETQ. This CDR3 comprises 13 residues. The CDR3 bases are TGCGCCAGCAGGGTTGGGACGGGCTCACCCCTCCACTTT. It translates to CASRVGTGSPLHF.

This clone turned up a few times. The chain couples TRBV25-1 to TRBJ1-2; no definite D call. V gave up 3 bases and J gave up 7 bases, with 12 bases separating them. The germline V gene has CDR1 MGHDK and CDR2 SYGVNS. The CDR3 is 13 residues long. The CDR3 nucleotides read TGTGCCAGCAGTGACCGGGAGAGGCTTGGCTACACCTTC. Translated, it gives CASSDRERLGYTF.

This clone has a handful of counts. This chain connects TRBV4-3 to TRBJ1-2, with 9 bases that match TRBD1. Trimming at V came to 0 bases and at J to 10 bases, leaving 9 bases not matched to a gene. Germline values: CDR1 LGHNA, CDR2 YSLEER. CDR3 size: 15 residues. CDR3 coding DNA: TGCGCCAGCAGCCAAGATATGCGGGACAGGGTATCCTACACCTTC. This sequence encodes CASSQDMRDRVSYTF.

CDR3 DNA: TGTGCCAGCAGCCGGGGACAGGGGGCCTACGAGCAGTACTTC. This sequence encodes CASSRGQGAYEQYF. This rearrangement joins TRBV6-6 to TRBJ2-7, with 11 positions matching TRBD1. J lost 2 bases, V lost 6 bases, and 3 bases had no gene match. The CDR3 has 14 amino acids. From germline, CDR1 is MNHNY and CDR2 SVGAGI (reference sequence).